Given below is one T cell receptor beta chain in context. The antigen is not known. Germline-derived CDR1 and CDR2 are SNHLY and FYNNEI. The CDR3 sequence is 15 residues long. J gave up 4 bases and V 3 bases, and 5 bases lay outside the gene matches. The data belong to a study of shared clonotypes between healthy human individuals. Clones were read by immunoSEQ multiplex PCR, and TCRdb kept only the in-frame ones, dropping some. The sample includes 2 million to 2.5 million clones, just under 95% of them seen just once. Notes on the study in general: Rarefaction curves obtained for sorted subsets showed sequencing incomplete despite large depth. Clonotypes not shared had lower generation probabilities than those common to all four donors. What limited the represented genetic and exposure-history diversity was the small number of donors.

The origin of this receptor is a man younger than 35 in good health. Some clones in this sample may be carry-over from other donors' samples. The rearrangement links TRBV2 to TRBJ2-3; 9 nucleotides line up with TRBD2. The sequenced sample consisted of naive CD4+ T cells from PBMCs. Noted subset: CD45RA+ positively selected. Here the CDR3 reads CASSELLAGADTQYF. The CDR3 DNA is TGTGCCAGCAGTGAGTTACTAGCGGGCGCAGATACGCAGTATTTT.